Below are 24 T cell receptor beta chains sequenced from a single sample in a study of CD8+CD57+ T cells in acquired aplastic anemia. The use of genomic DNA as template underpinned the TCR beta VDJ and CDR3 profiling. TCRdb itself ran the reads through MiXCR, one entry per CDR3 protein. The sample carries around 250,000 distinct CDR3 sequences, 56% recorded once. Sequencing used sorted CD4+, CD8+, or CD8+CD57+ T cells (not recorded which) from PBMCs. These receptors were taken from a human donor with severe aplastic anemia or a healthy control (not recorded which).

The genes are TRBV20-1 and TRBJ1-5; D call uncertain. The CDR3 is 13 amino acids. The germline gives CDR1 DFQATT, CDR2 SNEGSKA (reference sequence). V was clipped by 5 bases and J by 7 bases, with 15 bases between them. Here the CDR3 DNA reads TGCAGTGCTTCCCCAGGTTCATGGCAGCCCCAGCATTTT. This gives the protein CSASPGSWQPQHF.

Only a few counts were recorded for this clonotype. V and J are TRBV2 and TRBJ2-5, with D unclear. V was cut by 2 bases and J by 9 bases, with 7 bases left in between. The CDR3 loop spans 11 amino acids. Germline lookup yields CDR1 SNHLY and CDR2 FYNNEI. CDR3 region: CASSEQESQYF. CDR3 in DNA: TGTGCCAGCAGTGAACAGGAGTCCCAGTACTTC.

The V and J genes are TRBV9 and TRBJ2-1; 10 bases line up with TRBD2. Germline V lookup: CDR1 SGDLS, CDR2 YYNGEE. The CDR3 totals 16 residues. V shed 3 bases, J shed 6 bases, and the junction held 9 bases outside the gene matches. The CDR3 bases are TGTGCCAGCAGCGCAGAACCGGGACTAGCGACCAATGAGCAGTTCTTC. Translation: CASSAEPGLATNEQFF.

The genes are TRBV19 and TRBJ2-7; D remains unclear. Germline loops: CDR1 LNHDA, CDR2 SQIVND (reference sequence). CDR3 length equals 16 residues. Trimming left V 3 bases short and J 3 bases short, with 18 bases between. CDR3 protein: CASSIADSLRSYEQYF. The DNA of the CDR3 is TGTGCCAGTAGTATCGCCGACTCGCTAAGGAGCTACGAGCAGTACTTC.

The chain is built from TRBV7-9 and TRBJ2-1; 10 nucleotides match TRBD2. After removal of 3 bases from V and 6 bases from J, the junction contained 5 bases not matched to a gene. The CDR3 contains 15 residues. CDR1 is SEHNR and CDR2 is FQNEAQ in the germline V gene (reference sequence). The CDR3, as DNA: TGTGCCAGCAGCTTGAGCGGGAGGGTCGGCAATGAGCAGTTCTTC. The encoded protein is CASSLSGRVGNEQFF.

The chain is built from TRBV7-9 and TRBJ1-4; tentative D call: TRBD1 (6 bases). Germline loops: CDR1 SEHNR, CDR2 FQNEAQ (reference sequence). V shed 5 bases and J shed 4 bases, with 14 bases lying between them. The CDR3 loop spans 15 amino acids. The CDR3 bases are TGTGCCAGCAGCCGGTCGCCAGGGGTTAATGAAAAACTGTTTTTT. It translates to CASSRSPGVNEKLFF. Full variable domain (rest looked up from reference TRBV7-9 and TRBJ1-4): DTGVSQNPRHKITKRGQNVTFRCDPISEHNRLYWYRQTLGQGPEFLTYFQNEAQLEKSRLLSDRFSAERPKGSFSTLEIQRTEQGDSAMYLCASSRSPGVNEKLFFGSGTQLSVL.

The chain uses TRBV24-1 and TRBJ1-5, with D uncertain. This CDR3 is built from 15 residues. Germline CDR1 and CDR2: KGHDR and SFDVKD. V lost 7 bases to trimming and J lost 9 bases, with 21 bases between them. This chain's CDR3 is CATSETRPAVGPQHF. CDR3 bases: TGTGCCACCAGCGAGACCAGGCCTGCGGTGGGGCCCCAGCATTTT.

This clonotype has at least ten counts. The chain recombines TRBV20-1 with TRBJ2-7; the D gene could be TRBD1 or TRBD2 (5 bases each). Trimming pared 0 bases from V and 3 bases from J, leaving 9 bases between. The CDR3 is 13 amino acids. Germline values: CDR1 DFQATT, CDR2 SNEGSKA (reference sequence). The CDR3 loop is CSAREGVLYEQYF. The DNA of the CDR3 is TGCAGTGCTAGAGAGGGGGTTCTCTACGAGCAGTACTTC.

This clonotype was counted a few times. The chain employs TRBV25-1 and TRBJ1-3; D uncertain. The CDR3 is made up of 16 amino acids. Germline-derived CDR1 and CDR2 are MGHDK and SYGVNS. V dropped 5 bases and J dropped 0 bases, with 14 bases sitting between them. The CDR3 DNA sequence: TGTGCCAGCAGTAAGAACCTCCTGAGCTCTGGAAACACCATATATTTT. Translating gives CASSKNLLSSGNTIYF.

The chain recombines TRBV5-1 with TRBJ2-3, with 11 bases matching TRBD2. V shed 0 bases and J 5 bases; nucleotides not matched to a gene: 5. Germline CDR1 SGHRS, CDR2 YFSETQ. The CDR3 extends over 16 amino acids. The CDR3 sequence is CASSLGPSGGIDTQYF. The DNA of the CDR3 is TGCGCCAGCAGCTTGGGCCCTAGCGGGGGGATAGATACGCAGTATTTT. The full variable domain, completed using reference TRBV5-1 and TRBJ2-3, is KAGVTQTPRYLIKTRGQQVTLSCSPISGHRSVSWYQQTPGQGLQFLFEYFSETQRNKGNFPGRFSGRQFSNSRSEMNVSTLELGDSALYLCASSLGPSGGIDTQYFGPGTRLTVL.

This clonotype was seen only once. The rearrangement uses TRBV15 and TRBJ1-2; 9 positions match TRBD1. CDR1 and CDR2 from the germline V gene are LNHNV and YYDKDF (reference sequence). Unmatched junction bases numbered 8, after V lost 4 bases and J lost 5 bases. The CDR3 runs to 15 residues. This CDR3 reads CATSNHRGQGYGYTF. DNA for the CDR3: TGTGCCACCAGCAATCACAGGGGGCAGGGGTATGGCTACACCTTC.

The rearrangement joins TRBV6-2 or TRBV6-3 to TRBJ2-1, with 8 bases fitting TRBD1. Trimming cost V 6 bases and J 8 bases; bases outside gene matches: 3. CDR1 MNHEY and CDR2 SVGEGT come from the germline V gene. The CDR3 extends over 12 amino acids. The CDR3 bases are TGTGCCAGCAGACCAGGGGGCCATGAGCAGTTCTTC. Its protein is CASRPGGHEQFF.

The chain employs TRBV5-1 and TRBJ1-1, with 11 bases identical to TRBD1. The CDR3 contains 15 residues. V dropped 4 bases and J dropped 0; count of bases not matched to a gene: 2. Germline lookup yields CDR1 SGHRS and CDR2 YFSETQ. CDR3 protein: CASSTGQGVNTEAFF. In DNA form, the CDR3 reads TGCGCCAGCAGCACGGGACAGGGGGTGAACACTGAAGCTTTCTTT.

As to this clonotype: A single base separates this from a much larger clone, so it may be a read error. The rearrangement uses TRBV2 and TRBJ1-1; D remains unclear. Germline V CDR1 and CDR2: SNHLY, FYNNEI. The ends were cut back, 5 bases at V and 4 bases at J, with 17 bases in the middle. This CDR3 has 15 residues. DNA for the CDR3: TGTGCCAGCAGTTACGGAGGGCTCGGGAGCACTGAAGCTTTCTTT. Residues: CASSYGGLGSTEAFF.

The chain has TRBV19 and TRBJ2-6; 8 bases map to TRBD1. Looked up from germline, CDR1 is LNHDA and CDR2 is SQIVND (reference sequence). CDR3 size: 17 residues. V was pared by 7 bases and J by 4 bases, with 12 bases of the junction left unmatched. The CDR3 nucleotides are TGTGCCAGTACCGAGGCAGGGGGCTTAGGGGGGGCCAACGTCCTGACTTTC. Protein sequence: CASTEAGGLGGANVLTF.

The chain joins TRBV3-1 to TRBJ2-3, with D maybe TRBD2 (5 bases). Germline lookup yields CDR1 LGHDT and CDR2 YNNKEL (reference sequence). The ends were cut back, 4 bases at V and 0 bases at J, with 14 bases in the middle. The CDR3 runs to 16 residues. CDR3 bases: TGTGCCAGCAGCCGCGGACTCCCGACTAGCACAGATACGCAGTATTTT. The encoded protein is CASSRGLPTSTDTQYF.

This clonotype was picked up a small number of times. The J gene is TRBJ1-6, the V gene TRBV10-3; D call uncertain. This CDR3 contains 17 residues. Trimming removed 3 bases from V and 0 bases from J, with 12 bases in between. Looked up from germline, CDR1 is ENHRY and CDR2 is SYGVKD. The CDR3 region is CAISERSGDSYNSPLHF. The CDR3 region has the DNA TGTGCCATCAGTGAAAGATCCGGCGACTCCTATAATTCACCCCTCCACTTT.

About this clonotype itself: The junction does not match germline at one end; this may be a read error. V is TRBV7-7 and J is TRBJ2-1; D call uncertain. This CDR3 comprises 13 residues. The germline V gene has CDR1 SSHAT and CDR2 FNYEAQ (reference sequence). CDR3 nucleotides: TGTGCTAGCAGTTTAATTGATCAGCATGAGCAGTTCTTC. As protein: CASSLIDQHEQFF. Full variable domain (rest looked up from reference TRBV7-7 and TRBJ2-1): GAGVSQSPRYKVTKRGQDVTLRCDPISSHATLYWYQQALGQGPEFLTYFNYEAQPDKSGLPSDRFSAERPEGSISTLTIQRTEQRDSAMYRCASSLIDQHEQFFGPGTRLTVL.

This clonotype was recorded many times. The rearrangement uses TRBV6-1 and TRBJ2-7; D possibly uses TRBD1 or TRBD2 (5 bases each). The germline V gene encodes CDR1 MNHNS and CDR2 SASEGT. The CDR3 totals 13 residues. Trimming took 7 bases from V and 4 from J, leaving 14 bases between them. The CDR3 coding sequence is TGTGCCAGCAAACGTGGGGGTGAGTACGAGCAGTACTTC. Its protein product is CASKRGGEYEQYF.

This clonotype was seen many times. V is TRBV15 and J is TRBJ1-1; 11 bases are shared with TRBD1. This CDR3 is built from 16 residues. Losses at the gene ends were 1 base for V and 4 bases for J; bases not matched to a gene: 5. Germline V gene lookup returns CDR1 LNHNV and CDR2 YYDKDF (reference sequence). The CDR3 is CATSRVSGTGGTEAFF. The CDR3, as DNA: TGTGCCACCAGCAGAGTAAGTGGGACAGGGGGCACTGAAGCTTTCTTT. Full variable domain (missing parts from reference TRBV15 and TRBJ1-1): DAMVIQNPRYQVTQFGKPVTLSCSQTLNHNVMYWYQQKSSQAPKLLFHYYDKDFNNEADTPDNFQSRRPNTSFCFLDIRSPGLGDTAMYLCATSRVSGTGGTEAFFGQGTRLTVV.

To note about this clonotype: At one of its ends the junction is not consistent with the germline gene, which may arise from a read error. The chain uses TRBV29-1 and TRBJ1-1; no reliable D call. This CDR3 region has 13 residues. Germline lookup yields CDR1 SQVTM and CDR2 ANQGSEA. CDR3 nucleotides: TGCAGCGTTGAGGTAGGGCTGAACACTGGAGCTTTCTTT. It codes for CSVEVGLNTGAFF.

The J gene is TRBJ2-7, the V gene TRBV7-8, with 9 positions matching TRBD1. Per the germline V gene, CDR1 is SGHVS and CDR2 is FQNEAQ. Trimming at V came to 1 base and at J to 5 bases, leaving 3 bases not matched to a gene. This CDR3 comprises 14 residues. CDR3 nucleotides: TGTGCCAGCAGCTTAGGGGACAGGGCTCACGAGCAGTACTTC. The encoded protein is CASSLGDRAHEQYF.

This sequence joins TRBV24-1 and TRBJ2-3; D is possibly TRBD1 (6 bases). The V gene's germline CDR1 is KGHDR and CDR2 SFDVKD. This CDR3 has 17 residues. Trimming stripped 4 bases from V and 0 bases from J, with 16 bases between. As DNA, the CDR3 is TGTGCCACCAGTGAACATCCAACCGGACAGAGCACAGATACGCAGTATTTT. This translates into CATSEHPTGQSTDTQYF.

This chain uses TRBV7-3 with TRBJ1-1, with no clear D. CDR1 and CDR2 (germline): SGHTA, FQGTGA. Trimming took off 6 bases at V and 1 base at J, with 12 bases between the two ends. The length of the CDR3 is 14 residues. The CDR3 here is CASSSVGSNTEAFF. The CDR3 DNA reads TGTGCCAGCAGTTCAGTAGGATCGAACACTGAAGCTTTCTTT.